Listed here are 15 T cell receptor beta chains from one sample, sequenced in a study of blood T cells in healthy people across ages. The use of a sample-barcoded 5' primer and a J-beta primer mix characterized a second PCR of roughly 7 to 12 cycles. TCRdb recomputed calls from the 5' RACE reads with MiXCR, one row per CDR3 protein. The sample contains roughly 790,000 distinct CDR3 sequences, roughly 45% of which appear only once. Material: blood. All receptors come from a woman aged 60-70 years in good health.

The gene calls are TRBV6-5 and TRBJ2-2; 7 positions match TRBD1. The ends lost 0 bases at V and 4 bases at J; junction bases unmatched: 2. The germline CDR1 and CDR2 sequences are MNHEY and SVGAGI. CDR3 length: 15 residues. The CDR3 bases are TGTGCCAGCAGTTACTCAGGGGGCGCCACCGGGGAGCTGTTTTTT. It specifies CASSYSGGATGELFF.

This clonotype was counted between two and nine times. The chain joins TRBV11-1 to TRBJ2-1; possibly TRBD1 for D (6 bases). This CDR3 is built from 14 residues. Germline assignment: CDR1 SGHAT and CDR2 FQDESV (reference sequence). Trimming took off 6 bases at V and 2 bases at J, with 11 bases between the two ends. This CDR3 is CASRNRQAYNEQFF. CDR3 nucleotides: TGTGCCAGCAGGAACCGACAGGCCTACAATGAGCAGTTCTTC.

The gene calls are TRBV20-1 and TRBJ2-5; D may be TRBD2 (6 bases). This CDR3 is built from 14 residues. Between the trimmed V and J ends, which lost 5 bases and 2 bases, there was a span of 15 bases. Germline V gene lookup returns CDR1 DFQATT and CDR2 SNEGSKA (reference sequence). The CDR3 bases are TGCAGTGCTGGAGGGCCCGGGCAACAAGAGACCCAGTACTTC. Protein product: CSAGGPGQQETQYF.

This chain joins TRBV3-1 and TRBJ2-7, with TRBD2 as a possible D gene (6 bases). This CDR3 is built from 15 residues. Germline V lookup: CDR1 LGHDT, CDR2 YNNKEL (reference sequence). The V and J ends lost 4 bases and 0 bases respectively, with 13 bases between them. The CDR3 nucleotides read TGTGCCAGCAGCCGGAGGGACTTCCTCTCCTACGAGCAGTACTTC. It yields the protein CASSRRDFLSYEQYF.

The chain uses TRBV12-3 or TRBV12-4 and TRBJ2-1; 13 bases map to TRBD2. The CDR3 spans 15 residues. V shed 7 bases and J 5 bases; nucleotides not matched to a gene: 5. The CDR3 nucleotides read TGTGCCAGCAACCCTGGACTAGCGGGAGACAATGAGCAGTTCTTC. This gives the protein CASNPGLAGDNEQFF.

The chain links TRBV7-8 to TRBJ2-5; D possibly matches TRBD1 or TRBD2 (5 bases each). The DNA matches TRBJ2-7 better at its end, which makes the J call doubtful. This CDR3 region has 13 residues. Germline V gene sequence: CDR1 SGHVS, CDR2 FQNEAQ. CDR3 residues: CASSGGFGYEQYF. In DNA form, the CDR3 reads TGTGCCAGCAGTGGGGGTTTTGGGTACGAGCAGTACTTC.

Note on this clonotype: A read error may explain this, as a much larger clone is one base away. The CDR3 loop is CASSDKYNEQFF. CDR3 coding DNA: TGTGCCAGCAGTGATAAATACAATGAGCAGTTCTTC. The rearrangement links TRBV12-3 or TRBV12-4 to TRBJ2-1; D is ambiguous. The V end was cut by 5 bases, the J end by 4 bases, with 6 bases between. CDR3 length: 12 amino acids.

This clonotype has only a few counts. The chain is built from TRBV27 and TRBJ2-3; 8 nucleotides match TRBD2. CDR1 and CDR2 from the germline V gene are MNHEY and SMNVEV (reference sequence). CDR3 length: 16 residues. J was trimmed by 1 base and V by 8 bases; bases with no gene match: 11. The CDR3 here is CASFPGGPFGTDTQYF. The CDR3 DNA follows: TGTGCCAGCTTCCCGGGGGGGCCGTTCGGCACAGATACGCAGTATTTT.

The genes are TRBV20-1 and TRBJ1-4; D gene uncertain. The CDR3 is 11 amino acids. V was trimmed by 1 base and J by 9 bases, leaving 6 bases between them. Germline CDR1 is DFQATT and CDR2 is SNEGSKA (reference sequence). The CDR3 region is CSARVGQKLFF. The CDR3 bases are TGCAGTGCTAGAGTAGGACAAAAACTGTTTTTT.

The CDR3 DNA reads TGCAGTGCTCAGGACAGGGGCCCCACAGATACGCAGTATTTT. Residues: CSAQDRGPTDTQYF. The rearrangement links TRBV20-1 to TRBJ2-3; the match to TRBD1 covers 9 bases. The ends lost 5 bases at V and 2 bases at J; junction bases unmatched: 5. The CDR3 totals 14 residues. Germline V lookup: CDR1 DFQATT, CDR2 SNEGSKA (reference sequence).

As to this clonotype: This may come from a read error, since a much larger clone is one base off. The chain has TRBV7-6 and TRBJ2-5, with 7 nucleotides matching TRBD1. This CDR3 comprises 13 residues. The germline V gene encodes CDR1 SGHVS and CDR2 FNYEAQ. Trimming at V came to 8 bases and at J to 7 bases, leaving 10 bases not matched to a gene. This CDR3 is CASADRAVRTQYF. The CDR3 coding sequence is TGTGCCAGCGCCGACAGGGCTGTCCGGACCCAGTACTTC.

This clonotype was seen more than once but under ten times. The chain employs TRBV20-1 and TRBJ1-1; D is unresolved. V was cut by 0 bases and J by 0 bases, with 5 bases left in between. CDR1 and CDR2 from the germline V gene are DFQATT and SNEGSKA (reference sequence). The CDR3 has 13 residues. The CDR3 spells CSARDAMNTEAFF. CDR3 nucleotide sequence: TGCAGTGCTAGAGATGCGATGAACACTGAAGCTTTCTTT.

The V call is TRBV6-5, the J call TRBJ1-1; possible D gene TRBD1, 5 bases. The germline V and J ends were trimmed by 7 bases and 0 bases, with 12 bases remaining between them. The germline CDR1 and CDR2 sequences are MNHEY and SVGAGI. The CDR3 totals 14 residues. CDR3 coding DNA: TGTGCCAGCAATCCGGGGACGATGAACACTGAAGCTTTCTTT. Protein sequence: CASNPGTMNTEAFF.

The chain joins TRBV7-9 to TRBJ2-3; D not certain. The CDR3 totals 14 residues. The V and J ends lost 1 base and 4 bases respectively, with 9 bases between them. Germline V CDR1 and CDR2: SEHNR, FQNEAQ (reference sequence). The CDR3 protein is CASSLGRNADTQYF. CDR3 in DNA: TGTGCCAGCAGCTTAGGTAGGAACGCAGATACGCAGTATTTT.

The genes are TRBV20-1 and TRBJ1-5; 11 bases map to TRBD1. CDR1 is DFQATT and CDR2 is SNEGSKA in the germline V gene (reference sequence). The CDR3 has 15 residues. Trimming removed 6 bases from V and 7 bases from J; junction bases left unmatched: 11. The CDR3 reads CSAGGAGQGGQPQHF. CDR3 DNA: TGCAGTGCCGGCGGGGCGGGACAGGGGGGCCAGCCCCAGCATTTT.